This T cell receptor (beta chain) stems from a study of Tregs in tolerant kidney transplant recipients (dated by TCRdb to between 2018 and 2021). Turning to the overall study: The transplants used related donors with nonmyeloablative bone marrow transplantation, and mixed chimerism in the human trials was transient. The study used TCRbeta sequencing to identify donor-specific regulatory T cells before combined kidney and bone marrow transplantation, then tracked those cells after transplant. Summary of the overall study and its limitations: In tolerant patients, the expansion of donor-specific Tregs was greater than global Treg expansion, suggesting that the expansion was antigen-driven rather than nonspecific. Expanding Tregs with activated donor B cells appeared to identify the most biologically relevant and donor-specific TCRbeta repertoire. Biological reproducibility was not directly assessed, although technical replication error appeared to be minimal. Because the study included only a small number of patients, the results must be confirmed in larger populations and under other immunosuppression protocols. PCR primers changed over time for some patients, so nucleotide-level comparison across those patients' samples was not possible.

For TCRbeta CDR3 sequencing, genomic DNA was extracted from sorted cells using the QIAGEN DNeasy Blood and Tissue Kit. High-throughput TCRbeta CDR3 sequencing was carried out commercially through immunoSEQ, with PCR amplification with bias correction and internal controls included. On the authors' methods: A unique productive TCRbeta sequence was defined by the CDR3 nucleotide sequence when primers matched, and otherwise by the CDR3 amino acid sequence together with the Vbeta and Jbeta genes. To correct for sorting error, sequences found in more than one sorted population at a frequency ratio of 2:1 or less were discarded, and the remaining shared sequences were assigned to the population with the higher frequency. Donor-reactive sequences were defined as at least 5-fold expanded in CFSE-low cells versus unstimulated cells, with frequency of at least 0.01% in CFSE-low cells. Repertoire divergence was quantified by Jensen-Shannon divergence calculated from the top 100 TCRbeta sequences ranked by frequency. For samples with multiple sequencing runs, sorting error was corrected in each run separately before the runs were combined. Held by TCRdb, this immuneACCESS table contains in-frame sequences only and omits some clones. Under half of the omission traces to an unresolved V gene where checked; the cause of the rest is unknown. That table supplies the V and J calls and clone size; D and trimming were determined from the DNA. The table for this sample lists about 77,000 clones; 98% of them were counted only once. Clones ranked in the top ten supply over 0.45% of the sample.

V is pared back by 0 bases and J by 4 bases, with 9 bases lying between the germline termini. As encoded in the germline V gene, CDR1 is KGHSH while CDR2 is LQKENI. The CDR3 goes from the cysteine to the phenylalanine over 14 residues. Just the 42-base CDR3 DNA is kept, in frame starting at base 1. With respect to this clone: The target of this receptor is not known. No base qualities exist here, and no much larger clone lies one base off it.

This specimen's time point label, interpreted: blood sample drawn before combined kidney and bone marrow transplant. Thawed PBMCs were FACS-sorted into unstimulated Tregs (CD4+CD25+CD127-), CD4+ non-Tregs (CD4+CD25-), CD4 cells and CD8 cells. A few combined kidney and bone marrow transplant recipients from the ITN036ST trial were included as patients, and samples were available only from these trial subjects. Healthy control blood was processed to PBMCs with a Ficoll density gradient and then cryopreserved, whereas patient PBMCs were collected both before and after transplant. The chain joins TRBV18 to TRBJ1-2, and perhaps TRBD1 as D gene, on 5 matching bases. The source was CD4+ T cells from blood, collected before the transplant. The sequence came from a human donor who received a combined kidney and bone marrow transplant. The DNA is TGTGCCAGCTCACCACCCGGGGGAACCTATGGCTACACCTTC. This translates into CASSPPGGTYGYTF.